This TCR beta chain was captured in a study of blood T cell repertoires in COVID-19. Trimming removed 2 bases at V and 1 base at J, with 8 bases between. CDR3 length: 14 amino acids. CDR1 is MDHEN and CDR2 is SYDVKM in the germline V gene. Clones were read by immunoSEQ multiplex PCR, and TCRdb kept only the in-frame ones, dropping some. The sample lists about 120,000 clones, 85% to 90% seen once, with approximately 8.7% in the top ten. The material sequenced was peripheral blood. The chain joins TRBV28 to TRBJ1-2; D gene ambiguous. The source is a man in his 70s who had recovered from COVID-19. CDR3 protein: CASSLAMSNYGYTF. The CDR3 DNA sequence: TGTGCCAGCAGTTTAGCAATGAGTAACTATGGCTACACCTTC.